These 21 T cell receptor beta chains were all obtained from the same sample, sequenced in a study of blood T cell repertoires in COVID-19. Profiled with immunoSEQ multiplex PCR; TCRdb holds only in-frame clones, not every one. The data show hundreds of thousands of clones, with around nine tenths seen just once and 1% to 1.5% held by the top ten. The sample was peripheral blood. The receptors shown here come from a man in his 70s with acute or convalescent COVID-19.

This chain connects TRBV5-4 to TRBJ1-5; TRBD1 matches 7 bases. Germline CDR1 SGHNT, CDR2 YYREEE (reference sequence). This CDR3 spans 15 amino acids. After removal of 0 bases from V and 9 bases from J, the junction contained 9 bases not matched to a gene. CDR3 protein: CASSLDGQGDGPQHF. DNA for the CDR3: TGTGCCAGCAGCTTGGATGGGCAGGGGGACGGGCCCCAGCATTTT.

This clone has just one count. CDR3: CASSQEGRSNQPQHF. The CDR3 region has the DNA TGCGCCAGCAGCCAAGAGGGCCGTAGCAATCAGCCCCAGCATTTT. This rearrangement joins TRBV4-1 to TRBJ1-5; the D is unclear. The length of the CDR3 is 15 residues. The V gene's germline CDR1 is MGHRA and CDR2 YSYEKL. V was pared by 0 bases and J by 0 bases, with 6 bases between.

The chain links TRBV28 to TRBJ2-3, with TRBD1 matching over 8 bases. The germline V gene encodes CDR1 MDHEN and CDR2 SYDVKM. CDR3 length equals 16 residues. V lost 4 bases to trimming and J lost 1 base; unmatched junction nucleotides: 7. As DNA, the CDR3 is TGTGCCAGCAGTTCCCAGGGGGCAGGAGGCACAGATACGCAGTATTTT. Translation: CASSSQGAGGTDTQYF.

V and J are TRBV7-8 and TRBJ2-5; perhaps TRBD1 as D (5 bases). Germline loops: CDR1 SGHVS, CDR2 FQNEAQ. The ends were cut back, 5 bases at V and 3 bases at J, with 16 bases in the middle. The CDR3 has 15 residues. The CDR3 sequence: CASSPTPTVKETQYF. The CDR3 DNA follows: TGTGCCAGCAGCCCGACACCGACAGTCAAAGAGACCCAGTACTTC.

The chain recombines TRBV5-1 with TRBJ1-4, with 11 positions matching TRBD1. CDR3 length: 17 residues. V lost 4 bases and J lost 9; bases outside the gene matches: 14. Germline lookup yields CDR1 SGHRS and CDR2 YFSETQ. Here the CDR3 DNA reads TGCGCCAGCAGCACCCAATATGGACAGGGGGCTATCAAAAAACTGTTTTTT. Its protein product is CASSTQYGQGAIKKLFF.

This clone has just one count. The chain is built from TRBV7-9 and TRBJ2-7; perhaps TRBD1 as D (5 bases). Germline CDR1 and CDR2: SEHNR and FQNEAQ (reference sequence). V was trimmed by 1 base and J by 6 bases, leaving 10 bases between them. CDR3 length: 13 amino acids. The CDR3 DNA sequence: TGTGCCAGCAGCTTAGTAGGGGCCCCCGAGCAGTACTTC. Protein: CASSLVGAPEQYF.

For the CDR3, the DNA is TGCGCCAGCAGCCCCGGGACAGGTGGAAACACCATATATTTT. This encodes CASSPGTGGNTIYF. The genes are TRBV5-1 and TRBJ1-3, with TRBD1 identical over 8 bases. This CDR3 comprises 14 residues. V lost 4 bases and J lost 3; bases outside the gene matches: 3. Germline CDR1 is SGHRS and CDR2 is YFSETQ.

The J gene is TRBJ2-5, the V gene TRBV20-1; D is possibly TRBD1 (6 bases). CDR1 and CDR2 (germline): DFQATT, SNEGSKA (reference sequence). The CDR3 extends over 11 amino acids. V lost 8 bases and J 1 base, leaving 8 bases between the germline ends. CDR3 amino acids: CSKGVQETQYF. The CDR3 DNA is TGCAGTAAGGGGGTCCAAGAGACCCAGTACTTC.

This chain links TRBV11-2 with TRBJ1-2, with 7 bases identical to TRBD1. The germline V gene has CDR1 SGHAT and CDR2 FQNNGV. CDR3 length: 15 residues. With V trimmed by 5 bases and J by 4 bases, 10 bases remained unmatched. DNA for the CDR3: TGTGCCAGCAGCGAGTCGACAGGGTCGGGCTATGGCTACACCTTC. Translated: CASSESTGSGYGYTF.

The rearrangement links TRBV5-6 to TRBJ2-4, with D possibly matching TRBD1 (6 bases). Per the germline V gene, CDR1 is SGHDT and CDR2 is YYEEEE. With 4 bases removed from V and 1 base from J, the gap between germline ends came to 12 bases. CDR3 size: 15 residues. The CDR3 DNA reads as TGTGCCAGCAGCACATCTCAGGGGGCCAAAAACATTCAGTACTTC. Protein sequence: CASSTSQGAKNIQYF.

This clone appeared a few times. V gene TRBV28 combines with J gene TRBJ1-5; TRBD1 matches at 7 bases. This CDR3 comprises 16 residues. With 6 bases clipped from V and 3 bases from J, the junction kept 11 bases outside the gene matches. Germline V gene sequence: CDR1 MDHEN, CDR2 SYDVKM. The CDR3 bases are TGTGCCAGCAGCTTCCTCGGGACAGCCCACAATCAGCCCCAGCATTTT. Its translation: CASSFLGTAHNQPQHF.

This rearrangement joins TRBV27 to TRBJ1-2; TRBD1 matches at 10 bases. With 3 bases clipped from V and 7 bases from J, the junction kept 8 bases outside the gene matches. This CDR3 has 15 residues. CDR1 and CDR2 (germline): MNHEY, SMNVEV (reference sequence). The CDR3 nucleotides are TGTGCCAGCAGTTTGACCCCGGGACAGGGGACTGGCTACACCTTC. This translates into CASSLTPGQGTGYTF.

The CDR3: CASRVTGGSEKLFF. In DNA, the CDR3 is TGTGCCAGCCGAGTTACAGGGGGGAGTGAAAAACTGTTTTTT. The chain couples TRBV2 to TRBJ1-4, with 8 bases identical to TRBD1. CDR3 size: 14 residues. J lost 7 bases, V lost 8 bases, and 9 bases had no gene match. Germline-derived CDR1 and CDR2 are SNHLY and FYNNEI. Full variable domain (outside the CDR3, taken from reference TRBV2 and TRBJ1-4): EPEVTQTPSHQVTQMGQEVILRCVPISNHLYFYWYRQILGQKVEFLVSFYNNEISEKSEIFDDQFSVERPDGSNFTLKIRSTKLEDSAMYFCASRVTGGSEKLFFGSGTQLSVL.

The genes are TRBV10-3 and TRBJ2-1; 9 bases fit TRBD2. The V gene's germline CDR1 is ENHRY and CDR2 SYGVKD. CDR3 length: 15 residues. The junction had 4 bases not matched to a gene; V was cut back by 2 bases and J by 5 bases. CDR3 DNA sequence: TGTGCCATCAGTGAGGGTAGCGGGAGCCACAATGAGCAGTTCTTC. Its protein is CAISEGSGSHNEQFF.

The CDR3 bases are TGTGCCAGCAGCTTAACAGACAGGAACACTGAAGCTTTCTTT. The encoded protein is CASSLTDRNTEAFF. The chain couples TRBV7-3 to TRBJ1-1; weak D call: TRBD1 (5 bases). CDR1 SGHTA and CDR2 FQGTGA come from the germline V gene. The CDR3 length is 14 residues. V was shortened by 0 bases and J by 1 base, with 6 bases between the two germline ends.

The chain carries TRBV7-2 and TRBJ2-3, with 10 bases that match TRBD2. The CDR3 contains 19 residues. Looked up from germline, CDR1 is SGHTA and CDR2 is FQGNSA. V dropped 5 bases and J dropped 4; count of bases not matched to a gene: 18. This CDR3 reads CASSVGTGGLAGVPDTQYF. CDR3 sequence (DNA): TGTGCCAGCAGCGTAGGGACCGGGGGGCTAGCGGGAGTCCCAGATACGCAGTATTTT.

The J gene is TRBJ1-5, the V gene TRBV18; tentative D call: TRBD1 (5 bases). V lost 6 bases, J lost 6 bases, and 21 bases lay in between. Per the germline V gene, CDR1 is KGHSH and CDR2 is LQKENI. The CDR3 covers 16 residues. The CDR3 loop reads CASSRGRVLSGQPQHF. The CDR3 coding sequence is TGTGCCAGCTCGCGGGGACGGGTGCTTTCAGGTCAGCCCCAGCATTTT.

The J gene is TRBJ2-7, the V gene TRBV5-1, with 9 positions matching TRBD1. V lost 0 bases to trimming and J lost 6 bases; unmatched junction nucleotides: 4. This CDR3 contains 14 residues. The germline V gene has CDR1 SGHRS and CDR2 YFSETQ. The CDR3 DNA reads TGCGCCAGCAGCTTGGGATTGACAGGGGGCGAGCAGTACTTC. This codes for CASSLGLTGGEQYF.

The chain is built from TRBV5-5 and TRBJ2-1; TRBD2 might be the D (7 bases). The CDR3 is 14 residues long. With 2 bases removed from V and 4 bases from J, the gap between germline ends came to 10 bases. CDR1 SGHKS and CDR2 YYEKEE come from the germline V gene (reference sequence). The CDR3 region has the DNA TGTGCCAGCAGCTTAGGGGGGGATTACAATGAGCAGTTCTTC. It encodes CASSLGGDYNEQFF.

This chain connects TRBV29-1 to TRBJ2-2, with 10 bases aligning to TRBD1. The CDR3 runs to 15 residues. V lost 5 bases, J lost 4 bases, and 7 bases stayed unmatched. From germline, CDR1 is SQVTM and CDR2 ANQGSEA. The CDR3 DNA reads as TGCAGCGTTAGATCCGGGACAGGGGCCACCGGGGAGCTGTTTTTT. Its translation: CSVRSGTGATGELFF.

V and J are TRBV5-4 and TRBJ2-1; 7 bases fit TRBD2. The CDR3 totals 16 residues. CDR1 and CDR2 from the germline V gene are SGHNT and YYREEE (reference sequence). V trimming: 2 bases; J trimming: 0 bases; junction bases outside the gene matches: 5. The CDR3 DNA reads as TGTGCCAGCAGCTTTGGCGGGGGAACCTCCTACAATGAGCAGTTCTTC. Translating gives CASSFGGGTSYNEQFF.